The TCR beta chain under discussion was sequenced for a study of control samples from healthy donors and cancer patients. Only in-frame clones appear in the TCRdb table, and some are missing; sequencing was by immunoSEQ multiplex PCR. The profile covers around 82,000 clones, with 75% to 90% appearing a single time and about 7.1% taken by the ten largest. V shed 4 bases, J shed 3 bases, and the junction held 8 bases outside the gene matches. CDR1 and CDR2 from the germline V gene are LNHDA and SQIVND (reference sequence). The CDR3 sequence is 16 residues long. The sample was blood. V and J are TRBV19 and TRBJ1-5; TRBD1 aligns across 8 bases. The TCR originated in a man aged 50 to 59 in good health. In DNA, the CDR3 is TGTGCCAGTAGTAAACAGGGGGTAGTCGTCAATCAGCCCCAGCATTTT. Its protein product is CASSKQGVVVNQPQHF.